There are a few counts of the clone carrying this TCR beta chain. V trimming: 6 bases; J trimming: 8 bases; junction bases outside the gene matches: 5. Germline CDR1 SEHNR, CDR2 FQNEAQ (reference sequence). The CDR3 runs to 13 residues. This table comes from immunoSEQ multiplex PCR, and its TCRdb copy is limited to in-frame clones, with some not included. In the table there are about 190,000 clones, around 83% of which are singletons. This sample stems from a study of blood T cell repertoires in COVID-19. About the study: Italy, Spain and the United States were the sources of the convalescent and acute COVID-19 samples. The analysed material was cDNA or gDNA that came from T cells, B-cell-depleted T cells, or PBMCs.

The cohort comprised adults aged about 18 to 100 years residing in 20 to 30 US areas. It was within 2 weeks before study entry that exposed participants met a COVID-19 case. The V call is TRBV7-9, the J call TRBJ1-4; 8 bases agree with TRBD1. The TCR comes from a woman aged 30 to 39 who had been exposed to COVID-19. Sequences were obtained from PBMCs or T cells enriched from blood (not recorded which). The DNA of the CDR3 is TGTGCCAGCAGACAGGGGGAGGCGGAAAAACTGTTTTTT. Encoded protein: CASRQGEAEKLFF.